The entry that follows covers one T cell receptor beta chain sequence. The antigen remains undetermined. Stated time point: persistent/refractory GD, antithyroid drugs over 5 years with positive TRAb. With RNA extracted from PBMCs as input, the TCR library was made. This sample was taken from a study of regulatory T cells in long-lasting Graves disease. Study observations and caveats: There was favoring of TRBV28, TRBJ1-2 and TRBJ2-5 in persistent disease.

The V gene lost 3 bases and the J gene lost 0 bases, with 15 bases spanning the gap. This CDR3 comprises 16 residues. Per germline, CDR1 SGDLS and CDR2 YYNGEE. Libraries of TCR beta came from iRepertoire HTBI primers plus Arm-PCR of CDR3 regions. TCRdb independently ran MiXCR on the multiplex PCR reads; one entry per CDR3 protein. The data hold a few hundred thousand distinct CDR3 sequences, with about 20% observed a single time. The source is a female donor with Graves disease. The sequences come from peripheral blood mononuclear cells (PBMCs), collected when the disease was refractory, from a patient treated with antithyroid drugs. The chain couples TRBV9 to TRBJ1-1; TRBD1 might be the D (6 bases). CDR3 residues: CASSAVGAAMNTEAFF. The CDR3 DNA is TGTGCCAGCAGCGCAGTGGGGGCAGCCATGAACACTGAAGCTTTCTTT.